This note documents a single T cell receptor (beta chain) sequence. The data were obtained in a study of low-dose radiotherapy and immunotherapy resistance in tumors. Turning to the study itself: Those assigned to Cohort 2 were treated with 1 Gy per fraction every two weeks (13 Gy in total over 26 weeks). Patients were treated with intravenous nivolumab at 240 mg every two weeks and were also dosed with ipilimumab at 1 mg/kg every six weeks.

Described time point: before trial treatment. The presence of advanced solid tumors lacking tumor-infiltrating lymphocytes characterized eligible patients. TRAV- and TRBV-specific primers were used for first-strand cDNA, which covered alpha and beta chains. With a constant-region primer and a V-primer adapter, TCRs were subjected to 20 PCR cycles of amplification. Using its own MiXCR run on the reads, TCRdb lists one record per CDR3 protein. Of around 69,000 distinct CDR3 sequences detected, 30% to 40% appear once; the ten largest clones hold approximately 12%. Sequenced material: PBMCs, taken before treatment. The clonotype originates from a female donor with ovarian cancer.

CDR3 sequence: CASSDSPEGRTEAFF. CDR3 in DNA: TGTGCCAGCAGTGATTCCCCAGAGGGAAGGACTGAAGCTTTCTTT. This chain uses TRBV2 with TRBJ1-1; D not certain. Looked up from germline, CDR1 is SNHLY and CDR2 is FYNNEI. V was shortened by 3 bases and J by 5 bases, with 16 bases between the two germline ends. There are 15 residues in the CDR3.